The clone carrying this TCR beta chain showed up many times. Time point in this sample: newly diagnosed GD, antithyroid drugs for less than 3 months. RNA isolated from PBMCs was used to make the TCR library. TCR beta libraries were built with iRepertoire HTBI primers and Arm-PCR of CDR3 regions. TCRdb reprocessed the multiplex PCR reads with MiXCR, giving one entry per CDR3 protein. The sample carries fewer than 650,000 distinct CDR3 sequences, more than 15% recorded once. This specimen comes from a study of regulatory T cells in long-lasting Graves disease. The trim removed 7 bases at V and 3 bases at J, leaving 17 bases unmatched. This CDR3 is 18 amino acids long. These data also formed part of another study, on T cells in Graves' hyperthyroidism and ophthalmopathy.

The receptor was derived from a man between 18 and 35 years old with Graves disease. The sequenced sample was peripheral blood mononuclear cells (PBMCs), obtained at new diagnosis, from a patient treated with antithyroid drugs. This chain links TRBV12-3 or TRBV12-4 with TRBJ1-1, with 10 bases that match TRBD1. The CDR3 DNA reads TGTGCCAGCAACCCAGGACAGGGGGGAAAGGGTGGGTACACTGAAGCTTTCTTT. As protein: CASNPGQGGKGGYTEAFF.